This entry lists 2 T cell receptor beta chains sequenced from one sample in a study of cytomegalovirus exposure and HLA in healthy donors. Some clones are missing from TCRdb's copy, which holds only in-frame ones; the method was immunoSEQ multiplex PCR. The data contain 57,000 or so clones, 85% to 95% of them singletons. Sequencing was carried out using PBMCs. The receptors shown here come from a man younger than 30 in good health and CMV-seronegative.

The chain has TRBV27 and TRBJ1-1; 9 positions agree with TRBD1. The germline gives CDR1 MNHEY, CDR2 SMNVEV (reference sequence). With 6 bases clipped from V and 3 bases from J, the junction kept 2 bases outside the gene matches. The CDR3 sequence is 13 residues long. CDR3 DNA sequence: TGTGCCAGCAGACAGGGGGCACACACTGAAGCTTTCTTT. It codes for CASRQGAHTEAFF.

This chain uses TRBV9 with TRBJ2-3; no firm D call. This CDR3 is 16 amino acids long. Germline-derived CDR1 and CDR2 are SGDLS and YYNGEE. The ends were cut back, 0 bases at V and 0 bases at J, with 11 bases in the middle. CDR3 coding DNA: TGTGCCAGCAGCGTAGGAACCTTGACTAGCACAGATACGCAGTATTTT. Its protein product is CASSVGTLTSTDTQYF.